The present T cell receptor (beta chain) was sequenced within a study of control samples from healthy donors and cancer patients (dated by TCRdb to the early 2020s). The germline V gene (reference sequence) provides CDR1 MNHEY and CDR2 SMNVEV. At the junction V is shortened by 0 bases and J by 3 bases, with 8 bases in between. Including cysteine and phenylalanine, the CDR3 has 14 amino acids. Only CDR3 DNA is held: 42 bases, read in frame from base 1. A note on this clone: What this receptor recognizes is not known. No quality values exist for individual bases; no much larger clone is one base distant.

Libraries were made using the immunoSEQ multiplex PCR assay. Not all clones reach the TCRdb copy of this immuneACCESS table, which keeps in-frame sequences only. Checked studies attribute under half of the gap to unresolved V genes and leave the rest unexplained. A total of almost 85,000 clones appear in this sample, over 90% of them only once. The ten largest clonotypes hold 4.5% to 6% of the sample. Sample: blood. The TCR was taken from a woman under 30 in good health. Here the chain combines TRBV27 and TRBJ1-1, with the identity of the D gene unclear. The CDR3 reads CASSLSAGDTEAFF. Here is the DNA: TGTGCCAGCAGTTTATCGGCGGGTGACACTGAAGCTTTCTTT.